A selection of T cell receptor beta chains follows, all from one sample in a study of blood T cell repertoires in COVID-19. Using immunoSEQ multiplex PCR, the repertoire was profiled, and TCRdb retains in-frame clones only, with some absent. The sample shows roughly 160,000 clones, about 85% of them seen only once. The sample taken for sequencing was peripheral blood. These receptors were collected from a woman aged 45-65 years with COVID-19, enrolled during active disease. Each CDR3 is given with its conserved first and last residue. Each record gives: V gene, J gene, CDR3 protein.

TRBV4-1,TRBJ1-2,CASSQDGPGGNYGYTF
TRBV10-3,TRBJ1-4,CAISEGRGNEKLFF
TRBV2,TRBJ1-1,CASSDSRTFEAFF
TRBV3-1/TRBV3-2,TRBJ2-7,CASSQLGLQYF
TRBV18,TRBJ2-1,CASSPGLADNEQFF
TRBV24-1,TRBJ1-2,CATSGGQGGGYTF
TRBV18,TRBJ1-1,CASSPLTGSVFF
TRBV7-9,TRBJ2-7,CASSTRQDYEQYF
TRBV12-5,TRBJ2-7,CASGLVQGGIYEQYF
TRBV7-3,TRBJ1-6,CASADTYNSPLHF